This section outlines one T cell receptor (beta chain) sequence together with its context. This sample was included in a study of blood T cell repertoires in COVID-19. Study processing details: The authors estimated nucleated cell counts from reference gene primer amplification. Sequencing was performed with immunoSEQ multiplex PCR; in TCRdb, only in-frame clones are kept and a portion is missing. The V and J calls and clone size are taken from that table; D and trimming were inferred from the DNA. The data hold fewer than 500,000 clones, with roughly 77% observed a single time. The V gene's germline CDR1 is MRHNA and CDR2 SNTAGT. Trimming cost V 6 bases and J 4 bases; bases outside gene matches: 2. The CDR3 totals 13 residues.

The chain combines TRBV6-4 with TRBJ2-2; TRBD1 matches at 7 bases. The sequence was obtained from a human donor with acute or convalescent COVID-19. The donor label of this sample is uncertain. Sequencing was carried out using peripheral blood. For the CDR3, the DNA is TGTGCCAGCAGGAGGGACAGCACCGGGGAGCTGTTTTTT. It specifies CASRRDSTGELFF.